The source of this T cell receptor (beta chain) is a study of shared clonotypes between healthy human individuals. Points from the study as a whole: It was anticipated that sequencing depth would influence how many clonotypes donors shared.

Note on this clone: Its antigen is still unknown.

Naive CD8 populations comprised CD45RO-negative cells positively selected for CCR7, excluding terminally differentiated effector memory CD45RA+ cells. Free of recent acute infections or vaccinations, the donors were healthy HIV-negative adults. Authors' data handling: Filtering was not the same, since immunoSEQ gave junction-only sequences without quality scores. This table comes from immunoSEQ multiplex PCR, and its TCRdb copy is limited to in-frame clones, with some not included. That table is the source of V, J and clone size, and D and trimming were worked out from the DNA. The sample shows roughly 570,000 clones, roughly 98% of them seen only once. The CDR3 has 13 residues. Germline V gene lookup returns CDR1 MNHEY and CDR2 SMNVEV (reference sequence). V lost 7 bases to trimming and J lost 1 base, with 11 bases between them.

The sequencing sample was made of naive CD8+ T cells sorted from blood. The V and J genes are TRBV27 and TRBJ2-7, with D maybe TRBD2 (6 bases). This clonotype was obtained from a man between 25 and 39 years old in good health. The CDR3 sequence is CASTPGRSYEQYF. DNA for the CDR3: TGTGCCAGCACCCCAGGGAGGTCCTACGAGCAGTACTTC.